This TCR beta chain was recorded in a study of cytomegalovirus exposure and HLA in healthy donors. Findings and limits, study-wide: A previous analysis found most TCR beta V segments productive roughly 87% or roughly 30% of the time.

Remarks on this clone: Its specificity is unknown.

The PCR was carried out with 60 Vbeta primers and 13 Jbeta primers. The data were produced by immunoSEQ multiplex PCR, yet TCRdb's version contains in-frame clones alone and is incomplete. The repertoire holds over 200,000 clones, about 84% seen once, with about 1.2% in the top ten. The CDR3 length is 14 residues. Germline V gives CDR1 LNHDA, CDR2 SQIVND (reference sequence). V lost 6 bases to trimming and J lost 0 bases, with 12 bases between them. No record exists of this donor's CMV serostatus. This clonotype was sampled from a human donor in good health. This sequence joins TRBV19 and TRBJ2-7; D is possibly TRBD1 (6 bases). The sequenced material came from PBMCs. The CDR3 is CASSLTGFSYEQYF. CDR3 DNA sequence: TGTGCCAGTAGCTTGACAGGCTTCTCCTACGAGCAGTACTTC.